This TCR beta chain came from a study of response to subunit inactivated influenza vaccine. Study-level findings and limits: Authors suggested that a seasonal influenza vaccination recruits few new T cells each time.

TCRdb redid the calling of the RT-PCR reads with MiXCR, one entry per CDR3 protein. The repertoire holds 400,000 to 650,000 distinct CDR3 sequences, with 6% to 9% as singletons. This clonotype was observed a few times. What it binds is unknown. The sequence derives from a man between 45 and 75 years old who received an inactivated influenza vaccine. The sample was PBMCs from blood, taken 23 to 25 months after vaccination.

DNA of the CDR3: TGCAGTGCTAATACGCGACAGGGGGACACAGATACGCAGTATTTT. It encodes CSANTRQGDTDTQYF. The rearrangement links TRBV20-1 to TRBJ2-3; 9 bases line up with TRBD1. CDR1 and CDR2 (germline): DFQATT, SNEGSKA (reference sequence). This CDR3 region has 15 residues. The V segment lost 4 bases and the J segment 2 bases; nucleotides outside the gene matches: 7.